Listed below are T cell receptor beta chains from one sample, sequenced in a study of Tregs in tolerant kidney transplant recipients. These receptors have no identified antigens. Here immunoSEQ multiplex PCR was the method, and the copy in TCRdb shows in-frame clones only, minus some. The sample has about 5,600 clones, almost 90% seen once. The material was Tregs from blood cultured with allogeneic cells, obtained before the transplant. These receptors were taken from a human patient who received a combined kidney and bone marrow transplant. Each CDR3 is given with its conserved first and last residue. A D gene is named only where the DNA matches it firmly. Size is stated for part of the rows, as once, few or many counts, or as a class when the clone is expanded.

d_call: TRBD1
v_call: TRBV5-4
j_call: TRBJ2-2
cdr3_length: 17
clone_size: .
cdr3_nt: TGTGCCAGCAGCTTGGCCCCCCAGGGGGCAGGCACCGGGGAGCTGTTTTTT
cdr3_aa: CASSLAPQGAGTGELFF

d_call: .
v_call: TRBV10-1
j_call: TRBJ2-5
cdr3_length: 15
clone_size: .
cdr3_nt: TGCGCCAGCAGTGACGGCGGGAGAGGGGGAGAGACCCAGTACTTC
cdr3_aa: CASSDGGRGGETQYF

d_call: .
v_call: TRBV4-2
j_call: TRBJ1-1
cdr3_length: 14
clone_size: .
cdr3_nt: TGTGCCAGCAGCCCTTCGGGCTACTTGACTGAAGCTTTCTTT
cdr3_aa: CASSPSGYLTEAFF

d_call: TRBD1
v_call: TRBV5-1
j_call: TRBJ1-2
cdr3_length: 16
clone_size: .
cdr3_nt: TGCGCCAGCAGCTTAGGGACAGGGGCCCCTAACTATGGCTACACCTTC
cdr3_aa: CASSLGTGAPNYGYTF

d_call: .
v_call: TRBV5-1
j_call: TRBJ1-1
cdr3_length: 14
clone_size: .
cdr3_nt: TGCGCCAGCAGTTCTCCTGCAGGGCCCAATGAAGCTTTCTTT
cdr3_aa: CASSSPAGPNEAFF

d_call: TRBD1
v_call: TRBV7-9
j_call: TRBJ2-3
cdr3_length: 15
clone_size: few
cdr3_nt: TGTGCCAGCAGCTGGGACAGGGGGCCTCCAGATACGCAGTATTTT
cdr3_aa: CASSWDRGPPDTQYF

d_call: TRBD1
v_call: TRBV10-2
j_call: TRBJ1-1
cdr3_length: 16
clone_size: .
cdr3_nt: TGCGCCAGCAGTGGGAGACAGGGGAGTCAAGTGGCTGAAGCTTTCTTT
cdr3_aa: CASSGRQGSQVAEAFF

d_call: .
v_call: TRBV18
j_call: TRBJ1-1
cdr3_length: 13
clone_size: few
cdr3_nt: TGTGCCAGCGGAGCTGGGGGGAACACTGAAGCTTTCTTT
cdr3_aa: CASGAGGNTEAFF

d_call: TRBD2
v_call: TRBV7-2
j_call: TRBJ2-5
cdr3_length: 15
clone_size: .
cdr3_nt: TGTGCCAGCAGCTCGAGACTAGCGGGAGAACAGACCCAGTACTTC
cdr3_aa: CASSSRLAGEQTQYF

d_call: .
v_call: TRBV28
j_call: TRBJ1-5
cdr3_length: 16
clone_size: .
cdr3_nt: TGTGCCAGCAGTTTTGGCGGTTCTAATAGCAATCAGCCCCAGCATTTT
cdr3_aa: CASSFGGSNSNQPQHF

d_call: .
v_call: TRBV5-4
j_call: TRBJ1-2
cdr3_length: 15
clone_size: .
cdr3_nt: TGTGCCAGCAGCCCGGGGGGCAGTTTGAACTATGGCTACACCTTC
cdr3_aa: CASSPGGSLNYGYTF

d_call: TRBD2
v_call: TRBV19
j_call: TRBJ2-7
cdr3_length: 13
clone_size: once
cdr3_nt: TGTGCCAGTGCAGGCGGGAGCGGCGACGAGCAGTACTTC
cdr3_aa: CASAGGSGDEQYF

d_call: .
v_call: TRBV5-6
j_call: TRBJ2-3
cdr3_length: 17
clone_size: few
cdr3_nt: TGTGCCAGCAGCTCCCCCTTGGGGCCATCGTCCACAGATACGCAGTATTTT
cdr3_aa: CASSSPLGPSSTDTQYF

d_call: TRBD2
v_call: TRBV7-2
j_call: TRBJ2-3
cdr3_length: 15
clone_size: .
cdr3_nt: TGTGCCAGCAGGGAGGGCGGGGGGTCGGCACATACGCAGTATTTT
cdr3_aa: CASREGGGSAHTQYF

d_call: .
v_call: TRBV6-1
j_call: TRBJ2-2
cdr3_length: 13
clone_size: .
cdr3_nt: TGTGCCAGCAGGTGGGGAAACACCGGGGAGCTGTTTTTT
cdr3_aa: CASRWGNTGELFF

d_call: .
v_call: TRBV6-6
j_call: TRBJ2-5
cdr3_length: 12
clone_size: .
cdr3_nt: TGTGCCAGCAGTTACACATTGGGGACCCAGTACTTC
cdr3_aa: CASSYTLGTQYF

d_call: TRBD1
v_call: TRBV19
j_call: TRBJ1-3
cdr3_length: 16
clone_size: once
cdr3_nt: TGTGCCAGTAAAAGTGCGACAGGGATGCCTGGAAACACCATATATTTT
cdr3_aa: CASKSATGMPGNTIYF

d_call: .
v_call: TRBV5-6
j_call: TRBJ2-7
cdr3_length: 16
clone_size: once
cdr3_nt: TGTGCCAGCAGCCCGGGCCCGGGGGAAGGGTCCTACGAGCAGTACTTC
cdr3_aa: CASSPGPGEGSYEQYF

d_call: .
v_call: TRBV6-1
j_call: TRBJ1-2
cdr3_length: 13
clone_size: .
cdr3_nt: TGTGCCAGCAGTGGTACCCGGGTTTGGGGCTACACCTTC
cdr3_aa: CASSGTRVWGYTF

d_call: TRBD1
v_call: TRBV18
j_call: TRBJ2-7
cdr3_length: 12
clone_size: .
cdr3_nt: TGTGCCAGCTCCCAGGCGACAGGGGAGGTCTACTTC
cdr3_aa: CASSQATGEVYF

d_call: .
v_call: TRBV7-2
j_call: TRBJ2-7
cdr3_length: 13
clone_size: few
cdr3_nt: TGTGCCAGCAGCTTGGGACCAATCTACGAGCAGTACTTC
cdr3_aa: CASSLGPIYEQYF

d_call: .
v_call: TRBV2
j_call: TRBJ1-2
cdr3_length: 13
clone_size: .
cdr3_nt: TGTGCCTCCTACGACGAGGGAGACTATGGCTACACCTTC
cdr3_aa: CASYDEGDYGYTF

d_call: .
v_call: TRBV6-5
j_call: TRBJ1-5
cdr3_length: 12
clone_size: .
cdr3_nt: TGTGCCAGCAGGTCTAGCAATCAGCCCCAGCATTTT
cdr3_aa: CASRSSNQPQHF

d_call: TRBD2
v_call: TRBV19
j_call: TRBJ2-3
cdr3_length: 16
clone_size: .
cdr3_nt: TGTGCCAGTAGTCCCGATAGCGGGAGCTGGTCAGATACGCAGTATTTT
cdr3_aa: CASSPDSGSWSDTQYF

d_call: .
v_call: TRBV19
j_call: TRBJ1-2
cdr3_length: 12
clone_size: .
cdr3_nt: TGTGCCAGTAGTCTCGACAGTTATGGCTACACCTTC
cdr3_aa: CASSLDSYGYTF

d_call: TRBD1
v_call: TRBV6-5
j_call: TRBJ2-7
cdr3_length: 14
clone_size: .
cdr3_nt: TGTGCCAGCGGAGGGACAGGGAGAAACTACGAGCAGTACTTC
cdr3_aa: CASGGTGRNYEQYF

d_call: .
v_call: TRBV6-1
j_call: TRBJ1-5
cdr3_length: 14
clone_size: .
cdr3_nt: TGTGCCAGCAGTGTAGGGCTTAGCAATCAGCCCCAGCATTTT
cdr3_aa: CASSVGLSNQPQHF

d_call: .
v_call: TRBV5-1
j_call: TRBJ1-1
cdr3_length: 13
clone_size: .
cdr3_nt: TGCGCCAGCAGCTTGGTACAGGACACTGAAGCTTTCTTT
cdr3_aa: CASSLVQDTEAFF

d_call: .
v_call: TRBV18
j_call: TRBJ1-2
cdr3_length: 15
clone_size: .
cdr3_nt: TGTGCCAGCTCACGAGATCCAAGGGCAAACTATGGCTACACCTTC
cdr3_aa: CASSRDPRANYGYTF

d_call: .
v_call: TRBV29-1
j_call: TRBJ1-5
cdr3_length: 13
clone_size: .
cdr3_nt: TGCAGCGTTGAAACAGGGAGCAATCAGCCCCAGCATTTT
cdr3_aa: CSVETGSNQPQHF

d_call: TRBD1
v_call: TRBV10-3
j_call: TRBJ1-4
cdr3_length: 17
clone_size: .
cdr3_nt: TGTGCCATCAGTGGACTGATCCCCGGGACAGGGGACGAAAAACTGTTTTTT
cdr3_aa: CAISGLIPGTGDEKLFF

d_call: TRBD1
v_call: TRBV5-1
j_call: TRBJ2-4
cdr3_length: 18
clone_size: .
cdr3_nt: TGCGCCAGCAGCTTGGGACAGGGGGGATGGGTAGCCAAAAACATTCAGTACTTC
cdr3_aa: CASSLGQGGWVAKNIQYF

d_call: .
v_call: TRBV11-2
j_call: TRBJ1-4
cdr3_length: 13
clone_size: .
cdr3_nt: TGTGCCAGCAGCTTATACGGTAGCGAAAAACTGTTTTTT
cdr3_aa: CASSLYGSEKLFF

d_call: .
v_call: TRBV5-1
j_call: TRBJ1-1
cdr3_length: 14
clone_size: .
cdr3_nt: TGCGCCAGCAGCTTGGTAGTCGGGAACACTGAAGCTTTCTTT
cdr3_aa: CASSLVVGNTEAFF

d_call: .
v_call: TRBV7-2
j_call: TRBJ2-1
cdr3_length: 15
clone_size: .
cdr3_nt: TGTGCCAGCAGTCCCGGGGCCCGGTCCTACAATGAGCAGTTCTTC
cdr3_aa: CASSPGARSYNEQFF

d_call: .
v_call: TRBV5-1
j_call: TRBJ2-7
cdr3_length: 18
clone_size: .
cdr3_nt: TGCGCCAGCAGCCTCCAAATCCCCGGGACCACGAGCTCCTACGAGCAGTACTTC
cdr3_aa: CASSLQIPGTTSSYEQYF

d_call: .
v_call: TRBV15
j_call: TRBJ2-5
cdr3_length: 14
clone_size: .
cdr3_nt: TGTGCCACCAGCAGAGATGCCCCCGGGGAGACCCAGTACTTC
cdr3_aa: CATSRDAPGETQYF

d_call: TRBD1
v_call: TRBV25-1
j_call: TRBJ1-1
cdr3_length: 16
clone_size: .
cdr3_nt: TGTGCCAGCAGTGAATTCCGGACAGGGGGGAACACTGAAGCTTTCTTT
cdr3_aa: CASSEFRTGGNTEAFF

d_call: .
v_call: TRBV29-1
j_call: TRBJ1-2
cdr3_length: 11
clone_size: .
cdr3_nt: TGCAGTGGGACGGTAAACTATGGCTACACCTTC
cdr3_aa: CSGTVNYGYTF

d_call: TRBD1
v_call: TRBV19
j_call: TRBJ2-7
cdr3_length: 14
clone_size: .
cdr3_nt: TGTGCCAGTAGTATAGGGACAGGGAGTAGCGAGCAGTACTTC
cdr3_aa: CASSIGTGSSEQYF

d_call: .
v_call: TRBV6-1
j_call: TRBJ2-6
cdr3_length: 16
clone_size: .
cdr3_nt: TGTGCCAGCAGTGAGACTGATTGGTCTGGGGCCAACGTCCTGACTTTC
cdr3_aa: CASSETDWSGANVLTF

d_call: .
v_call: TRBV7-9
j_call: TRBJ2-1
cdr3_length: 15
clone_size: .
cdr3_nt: TGTGCCAGCAGCTCCCCGGGGCACAAGGGGGATGAGCAGTTCTTC
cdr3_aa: CASSSPGHKGDEQFF

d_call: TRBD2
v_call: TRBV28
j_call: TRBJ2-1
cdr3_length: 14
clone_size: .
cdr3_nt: TGTGCCAGCAGTACGACTAGCGCGCGCAATGAGCAGTTCTTC
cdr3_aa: CASSTTSARNEQFF

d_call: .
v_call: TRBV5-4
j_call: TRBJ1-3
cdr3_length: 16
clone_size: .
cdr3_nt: TGTGCCAGCAGCTTGAATATGGGACGCTCTGGAAACACCATATATTTT
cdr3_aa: CASSLNMGRSGNTIYF

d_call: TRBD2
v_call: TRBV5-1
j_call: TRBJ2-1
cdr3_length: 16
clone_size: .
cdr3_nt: TGCGCCAGCAGCCGGACAAGCGGGGGTACGTACAATGAGCAGTTCTTC
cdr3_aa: CASSRTSGGTYNEQFF

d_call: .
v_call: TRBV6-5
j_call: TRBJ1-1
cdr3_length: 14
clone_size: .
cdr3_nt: TGTGCCAGCAGTTACTTAGGGGGGGCTAGTGAAGCTTTCTTT
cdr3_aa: CASSYLGGASEAFF

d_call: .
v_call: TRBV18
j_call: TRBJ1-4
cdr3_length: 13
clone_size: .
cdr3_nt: TGTGCCAGCTCACCATTTACCAGTGAAAAACTGTTTTTT
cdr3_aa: CASSPFTSEKLFF

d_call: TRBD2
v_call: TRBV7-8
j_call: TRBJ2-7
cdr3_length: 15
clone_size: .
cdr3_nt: TGTGCCAGCAGCGGTACTAGCGGGAGATCCTACGAGCAGTACTTC
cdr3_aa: CASSGTSGRSYEQYF

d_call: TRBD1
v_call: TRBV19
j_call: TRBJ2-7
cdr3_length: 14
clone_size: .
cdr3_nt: TGTGCCAGTAGTGACCCCGGGACAGGCTACGAGCAGTACTTC
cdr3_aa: CASSDPGTGYEQYF

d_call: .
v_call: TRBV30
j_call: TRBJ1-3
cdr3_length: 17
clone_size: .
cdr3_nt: TGTGCCTGGAGAAGCGAGCGACAGGATCCGACTGGAAACACCATATATTTT
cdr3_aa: CAWRSERQDPTGNTIYF

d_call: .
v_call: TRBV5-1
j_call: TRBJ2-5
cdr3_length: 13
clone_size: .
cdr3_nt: TGCGCCAGCAGCTTGCTAGAATCAGAGACCCAGTACTTC
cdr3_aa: CASSLLESETQYF

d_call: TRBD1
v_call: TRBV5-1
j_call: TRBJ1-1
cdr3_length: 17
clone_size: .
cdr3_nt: TGCGCCAGCAGCTCTCTCGGGACAGGGTTGTGGGGGACTGAAGCTTTCTTT
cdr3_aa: CASSSLGTGLWGTEAFF

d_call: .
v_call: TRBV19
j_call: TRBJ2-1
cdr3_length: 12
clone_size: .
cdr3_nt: TGTGCCAGTAGTCCCGGGCCAGGAGAGCAGTTCTTC
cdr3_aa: CASSPGPGEQFF

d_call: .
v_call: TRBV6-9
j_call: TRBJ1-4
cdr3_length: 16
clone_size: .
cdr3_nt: TGTGCCAGCAGCCGTAGAAACCGTGCAACTAATGAAAAACTGTTTTTT
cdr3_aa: CASSRRNRATNEKLFF

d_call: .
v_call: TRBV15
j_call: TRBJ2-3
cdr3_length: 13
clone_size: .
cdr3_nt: TGTGCCACCAGCCCAAGGAGCACAGATACGCAGTATTTT
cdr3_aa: CATSPRSTDTQYF

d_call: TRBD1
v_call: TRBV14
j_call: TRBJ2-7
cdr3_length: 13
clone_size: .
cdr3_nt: TGTGCCAGCAGCCGGGACAGGGCGCAGGGGCAGTACTTC
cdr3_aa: CASSRDRAQGQYF

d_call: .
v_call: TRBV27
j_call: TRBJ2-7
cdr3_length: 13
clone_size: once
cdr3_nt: TGTGCCAGCAGTTTATTTCAGGGCTACGAGCAGTACTTC
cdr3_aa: CASSLFQGYEQYF

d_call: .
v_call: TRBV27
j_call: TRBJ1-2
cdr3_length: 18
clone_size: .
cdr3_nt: TGTGCCAGCAGTTTAAACGACCCCGGGGCCGGCCCTAACTATGGCTACACCTTC
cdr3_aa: CASSLNDPGAGPNYGYTF